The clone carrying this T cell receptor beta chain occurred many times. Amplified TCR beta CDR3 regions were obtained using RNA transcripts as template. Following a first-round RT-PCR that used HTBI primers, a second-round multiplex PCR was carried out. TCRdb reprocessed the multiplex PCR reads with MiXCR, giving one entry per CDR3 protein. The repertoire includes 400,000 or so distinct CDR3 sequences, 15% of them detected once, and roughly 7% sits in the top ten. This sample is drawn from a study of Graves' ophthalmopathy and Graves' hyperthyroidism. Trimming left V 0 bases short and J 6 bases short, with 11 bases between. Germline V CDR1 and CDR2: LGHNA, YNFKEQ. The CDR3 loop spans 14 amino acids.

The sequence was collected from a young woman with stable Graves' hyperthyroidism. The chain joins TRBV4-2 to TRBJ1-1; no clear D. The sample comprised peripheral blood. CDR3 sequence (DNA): TGTGCCAGCAGCCAAGAAGAGGCAGGCTCTGAAGCTTTCTTT. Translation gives CASSQEEAGSEAFF.